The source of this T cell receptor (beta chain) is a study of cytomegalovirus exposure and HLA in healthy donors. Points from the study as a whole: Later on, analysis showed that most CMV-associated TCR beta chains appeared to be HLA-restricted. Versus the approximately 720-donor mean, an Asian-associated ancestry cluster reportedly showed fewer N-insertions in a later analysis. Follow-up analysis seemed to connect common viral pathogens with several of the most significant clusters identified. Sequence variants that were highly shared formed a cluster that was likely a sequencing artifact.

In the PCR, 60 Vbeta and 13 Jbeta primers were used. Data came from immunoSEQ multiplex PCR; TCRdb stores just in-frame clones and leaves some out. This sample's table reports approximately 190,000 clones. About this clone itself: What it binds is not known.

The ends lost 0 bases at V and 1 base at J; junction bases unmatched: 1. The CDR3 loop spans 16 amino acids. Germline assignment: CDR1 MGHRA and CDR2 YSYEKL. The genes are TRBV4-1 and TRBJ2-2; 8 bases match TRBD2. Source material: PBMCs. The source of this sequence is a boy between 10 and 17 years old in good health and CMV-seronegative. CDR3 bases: TGCGCCAGCAGCCAAGACGCGGGGGGGAACACCGGGGAGCTGTTTTTT. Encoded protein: CASSQDAGGNTGELFF.